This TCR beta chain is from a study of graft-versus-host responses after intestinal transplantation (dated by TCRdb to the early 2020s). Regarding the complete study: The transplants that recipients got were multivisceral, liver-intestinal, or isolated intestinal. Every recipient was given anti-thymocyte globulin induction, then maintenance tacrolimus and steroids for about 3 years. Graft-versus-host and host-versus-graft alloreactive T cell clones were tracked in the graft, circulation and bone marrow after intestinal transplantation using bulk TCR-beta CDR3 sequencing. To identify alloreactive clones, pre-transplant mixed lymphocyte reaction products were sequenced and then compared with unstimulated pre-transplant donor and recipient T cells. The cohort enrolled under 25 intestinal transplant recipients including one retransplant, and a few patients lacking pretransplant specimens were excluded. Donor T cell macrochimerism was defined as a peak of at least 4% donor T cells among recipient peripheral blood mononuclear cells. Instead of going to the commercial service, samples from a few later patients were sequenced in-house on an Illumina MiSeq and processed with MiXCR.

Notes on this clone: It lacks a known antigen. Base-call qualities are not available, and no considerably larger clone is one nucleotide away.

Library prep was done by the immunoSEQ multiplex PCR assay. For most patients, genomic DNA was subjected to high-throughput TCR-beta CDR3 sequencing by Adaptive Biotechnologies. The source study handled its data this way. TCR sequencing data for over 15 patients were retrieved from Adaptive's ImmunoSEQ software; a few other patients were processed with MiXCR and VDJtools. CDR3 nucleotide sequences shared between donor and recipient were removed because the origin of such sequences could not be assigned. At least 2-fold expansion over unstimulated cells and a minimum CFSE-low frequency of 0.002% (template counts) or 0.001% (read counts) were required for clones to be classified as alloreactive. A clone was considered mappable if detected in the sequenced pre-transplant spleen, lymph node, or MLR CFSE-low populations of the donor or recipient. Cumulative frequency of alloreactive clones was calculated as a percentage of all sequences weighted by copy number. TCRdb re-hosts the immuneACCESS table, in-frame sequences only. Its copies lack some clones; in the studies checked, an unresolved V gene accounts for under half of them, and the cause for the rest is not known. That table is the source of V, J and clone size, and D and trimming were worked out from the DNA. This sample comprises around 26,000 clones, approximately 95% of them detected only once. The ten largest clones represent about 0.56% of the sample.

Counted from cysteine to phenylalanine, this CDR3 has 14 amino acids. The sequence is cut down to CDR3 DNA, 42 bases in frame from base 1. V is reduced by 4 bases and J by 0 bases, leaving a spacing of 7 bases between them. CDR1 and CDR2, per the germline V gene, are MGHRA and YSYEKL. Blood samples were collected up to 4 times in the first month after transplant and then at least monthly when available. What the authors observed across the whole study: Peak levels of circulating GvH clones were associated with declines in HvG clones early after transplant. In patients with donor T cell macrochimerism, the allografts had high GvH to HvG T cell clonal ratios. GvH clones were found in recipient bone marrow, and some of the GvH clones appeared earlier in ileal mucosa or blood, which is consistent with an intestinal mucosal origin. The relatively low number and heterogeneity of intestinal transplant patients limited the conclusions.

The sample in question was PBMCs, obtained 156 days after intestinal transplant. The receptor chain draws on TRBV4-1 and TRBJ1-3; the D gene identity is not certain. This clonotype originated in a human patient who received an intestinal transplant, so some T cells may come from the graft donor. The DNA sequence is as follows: TGCGCCAGCAGCCCCAGCTACTCTGGAAACACCATATATTTT. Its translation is CASSPSYSGNTIYF.